This TCR beta chain originates from a study of T cells after yellow fever vaccination. Background on the study: SMART-Seq v4 Ultra Low Input prepared the low-cell-number fractions. The study's findings and limits: Peak timing came faster in the weaker secondary response, day 5 versus 15. Clones from primary vaccination mostly reappeared after the booster (around 96% CD4, over 85% CD8).

This clonotype has a handful of counts. What it binds is unknown. The CDR3 is made up of 14 amino acids. The germline V gene encodes CDR1 SGHTA and CDR2 FQGNSA. Trimming cost V 4 bases and J 0 bases, with 8 bases left between them. A process of 5'RACE template switching, which added a universal primer site and UMIs, was used to make TCR cDNA. TCRdb called the 5' RACE reads again in MiXCR, with one record for every CDR3 protein. The sample has more than 300,000 distinct CDR3 sequences, around 6.8% seen once. J is TRBJ2-3 and V is TRBV7-2; D remains ambiguous. This receptor was taken from a young man who received the YFV17D yellow fever vaccine. Sequencing used PBMCs, obtained approximately 47 days after the first yellow fever vaccination. This CDR3 reads CASSSPPSTDTQYF. In nucleotides, the CDR3 is TGTGCCAGCAGCTCCCCTCCTAGCACAGATACGCAGTATTTT.